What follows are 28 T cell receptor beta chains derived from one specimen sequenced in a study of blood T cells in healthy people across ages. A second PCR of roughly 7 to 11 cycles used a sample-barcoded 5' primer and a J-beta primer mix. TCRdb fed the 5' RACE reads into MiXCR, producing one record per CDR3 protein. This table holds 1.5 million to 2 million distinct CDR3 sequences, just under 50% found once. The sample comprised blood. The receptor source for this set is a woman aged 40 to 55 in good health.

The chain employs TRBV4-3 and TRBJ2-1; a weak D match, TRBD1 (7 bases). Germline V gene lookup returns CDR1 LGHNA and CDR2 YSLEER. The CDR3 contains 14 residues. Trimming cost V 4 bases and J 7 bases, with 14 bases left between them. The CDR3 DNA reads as TGCGCCAGCAGCCTCGCCAGGGGGGCAAATGAGCAGTTCTTC. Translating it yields CASSLARGANEQFF.

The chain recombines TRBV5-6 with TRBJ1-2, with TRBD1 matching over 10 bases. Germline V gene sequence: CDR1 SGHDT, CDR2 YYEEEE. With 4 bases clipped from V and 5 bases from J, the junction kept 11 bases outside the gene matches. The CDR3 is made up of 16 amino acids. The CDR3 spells CASSNLPGQGNYGYTF. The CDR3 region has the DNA TGTGCCAGCAGCAATCTACCGGGACAGGGGAATTATGGCTACACCTTC.

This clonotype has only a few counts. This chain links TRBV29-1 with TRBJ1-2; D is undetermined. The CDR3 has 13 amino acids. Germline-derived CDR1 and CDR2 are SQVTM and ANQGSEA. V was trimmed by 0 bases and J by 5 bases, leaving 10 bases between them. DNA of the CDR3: TGCAGCGTTGAAGATGTGGCGGTATATGGCTACACCTTC. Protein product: CSVEDVAVYGYTF.

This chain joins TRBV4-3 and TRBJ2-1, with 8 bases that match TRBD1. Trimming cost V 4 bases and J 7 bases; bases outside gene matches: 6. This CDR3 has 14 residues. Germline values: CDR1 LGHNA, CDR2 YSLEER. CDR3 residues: CASSLRQGLNEQFF. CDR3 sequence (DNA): TGCGCCAGCAGCCTGCGACAGGGGCTAAATGAGCAGTTCTTC.

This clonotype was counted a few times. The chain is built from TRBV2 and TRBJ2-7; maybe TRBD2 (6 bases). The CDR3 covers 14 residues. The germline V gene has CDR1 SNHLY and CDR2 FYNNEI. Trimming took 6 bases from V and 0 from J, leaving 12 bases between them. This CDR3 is CASRLTGASYEQYF. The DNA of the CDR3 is TGTGCCAGCAGGCTGACGGGAGCCTCCTACGAGCAGTACTTC.

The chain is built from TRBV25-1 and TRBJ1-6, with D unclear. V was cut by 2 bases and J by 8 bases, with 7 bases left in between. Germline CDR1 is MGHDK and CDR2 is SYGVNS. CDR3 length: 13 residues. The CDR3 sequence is CASSEDPYSPLHF. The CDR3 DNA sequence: TGTGCCAGCAGTGAAGACCCGTATTCACCCCTCCACTTT.

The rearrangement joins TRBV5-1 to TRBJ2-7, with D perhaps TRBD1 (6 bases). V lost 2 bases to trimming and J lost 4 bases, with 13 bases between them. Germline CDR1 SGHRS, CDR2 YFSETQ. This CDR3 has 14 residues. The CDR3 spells CASSFTGTTYEQYF. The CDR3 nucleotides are TGCGCCAGCAGCTTCACAGGGACGACGTACGAGCAGTACTTC.

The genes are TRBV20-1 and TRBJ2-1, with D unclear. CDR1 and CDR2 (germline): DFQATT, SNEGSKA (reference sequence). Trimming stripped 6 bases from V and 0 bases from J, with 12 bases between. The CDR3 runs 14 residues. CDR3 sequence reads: CSAPYPLSYNEQFF. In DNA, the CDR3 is TGCAGTGCCCCATACCCGCTCTCCTACAATGAGCAGTTCTTC.

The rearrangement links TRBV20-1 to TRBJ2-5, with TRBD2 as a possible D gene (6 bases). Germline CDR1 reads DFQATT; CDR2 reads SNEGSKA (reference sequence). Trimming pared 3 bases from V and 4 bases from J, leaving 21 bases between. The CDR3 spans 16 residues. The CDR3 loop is CSAREGPGELGETQYF. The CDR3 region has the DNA TGCAGTGCTAGGGAGGGGCCAGGCGAGTTGGGAGAGACCCAGTACTTC.

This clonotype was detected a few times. The CDR3 DNA follows: TGCGCCAGCAGCTTGGGGCCGGCGGCGAATGAGCAGTTCTTC. Translating it yields CASSLGPAANEQFF. This chain connects TRBV5-1 to TRBJ2-1, with no clear D. CDR3 size: 14 residues. Trimming took off 0 bases at V and 7 bases at J, with 11 bases between the two ends. CDR1 and CDR2 (germline): SGHRS, YFSETQ.

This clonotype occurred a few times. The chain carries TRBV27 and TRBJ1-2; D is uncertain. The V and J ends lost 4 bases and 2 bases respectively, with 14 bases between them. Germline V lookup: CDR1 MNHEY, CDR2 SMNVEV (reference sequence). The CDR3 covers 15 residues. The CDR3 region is CASSSVTRNNYGYTF. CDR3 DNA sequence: TGTGCCAGCAGTTCCGTGACCAGAAACAACTATGGCTACACCTTC.

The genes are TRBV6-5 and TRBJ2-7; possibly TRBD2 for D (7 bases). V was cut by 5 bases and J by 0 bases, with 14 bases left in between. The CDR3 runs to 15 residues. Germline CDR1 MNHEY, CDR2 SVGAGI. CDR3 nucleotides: TGTGCCAGCAGTCGATGGGGGGGCGTCTCCTACGAGCAGTACTTC. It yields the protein CASSRWGGVSYEQYF.

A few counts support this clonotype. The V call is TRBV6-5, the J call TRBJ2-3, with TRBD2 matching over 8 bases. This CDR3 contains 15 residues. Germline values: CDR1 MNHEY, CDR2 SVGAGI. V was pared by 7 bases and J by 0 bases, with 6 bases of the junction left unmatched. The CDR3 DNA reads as TGTGCCAGCACCGTAGCGGGGTCTAGCACAGATACGCAGTATTTT. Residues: CASTVAGSSTDTQYF.

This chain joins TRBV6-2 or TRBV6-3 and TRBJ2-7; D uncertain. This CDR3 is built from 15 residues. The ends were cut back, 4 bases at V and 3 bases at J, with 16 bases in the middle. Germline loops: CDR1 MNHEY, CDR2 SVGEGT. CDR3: CASSSYLNMGYEQYF. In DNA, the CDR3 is TGTGCCAGCAGTTCATATCTAAATATGGGCTACGAGCAGTACTTC.

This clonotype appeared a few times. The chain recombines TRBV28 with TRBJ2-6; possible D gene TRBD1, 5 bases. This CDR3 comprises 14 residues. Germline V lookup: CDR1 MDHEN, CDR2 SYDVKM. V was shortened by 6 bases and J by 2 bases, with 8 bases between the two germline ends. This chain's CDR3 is CASRQGTGANVLTF. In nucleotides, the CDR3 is TGTGCCAGCAGGCAGGGTACTGGGGCCAACGTCCTGACTTTC.

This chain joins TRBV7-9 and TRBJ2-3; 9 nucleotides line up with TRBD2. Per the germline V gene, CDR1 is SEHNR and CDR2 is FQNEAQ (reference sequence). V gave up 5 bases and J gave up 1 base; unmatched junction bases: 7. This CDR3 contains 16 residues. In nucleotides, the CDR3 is TGTGCCAGCAGCCCAGCGGGGGGACCGGGCACAGATACGCAGTATTTT. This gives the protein CASSPAGGPGTDTQYF.

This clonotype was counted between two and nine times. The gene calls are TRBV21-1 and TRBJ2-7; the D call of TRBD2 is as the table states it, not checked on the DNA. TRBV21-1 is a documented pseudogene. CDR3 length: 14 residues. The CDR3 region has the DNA TGTGCCAGCAAATTGACTAGTGGTAACTACGAGCAGTACTTC. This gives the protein CASKLTSGNYEQYF.

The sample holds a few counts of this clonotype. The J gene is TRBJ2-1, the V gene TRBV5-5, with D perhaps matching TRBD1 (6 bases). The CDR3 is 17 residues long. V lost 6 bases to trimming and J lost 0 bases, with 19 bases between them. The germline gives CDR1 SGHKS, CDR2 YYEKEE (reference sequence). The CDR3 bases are TGTGCCAGCACCACCATATTTTCGGACAGCTCCTACAATGAGCAGTTCTTC. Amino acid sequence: CASTTIFSDSSYNEQFF. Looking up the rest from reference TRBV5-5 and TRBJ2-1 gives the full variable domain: DAGVTQSPTHLIKTRGQQVTLRCSPISGHKSVSWYQQVLGQGPQFIFQYYEKEERGRGNFPDRFSARQFPNYSSELNVNALLLGDSALYLCASTTIFSDSSYNEQFFGPGTRLTVL.

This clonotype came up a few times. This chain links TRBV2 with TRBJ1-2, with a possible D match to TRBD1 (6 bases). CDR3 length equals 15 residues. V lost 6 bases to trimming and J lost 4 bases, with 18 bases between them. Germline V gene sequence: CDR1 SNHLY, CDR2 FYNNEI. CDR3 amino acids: CASRTTDSLTYGYTF. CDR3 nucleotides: TGTGCCAGCAGGACCACGGACAGCTTGACCTATGGCTACACCTTC.

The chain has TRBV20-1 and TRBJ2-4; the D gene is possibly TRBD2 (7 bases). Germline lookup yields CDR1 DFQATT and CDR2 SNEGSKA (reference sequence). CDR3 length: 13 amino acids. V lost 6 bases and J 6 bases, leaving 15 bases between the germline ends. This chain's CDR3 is CSAGGAGRNIQYF. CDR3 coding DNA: TGCAGTGCGGGGGGGGCAGGGCGAAACATTCAGTACTTC.

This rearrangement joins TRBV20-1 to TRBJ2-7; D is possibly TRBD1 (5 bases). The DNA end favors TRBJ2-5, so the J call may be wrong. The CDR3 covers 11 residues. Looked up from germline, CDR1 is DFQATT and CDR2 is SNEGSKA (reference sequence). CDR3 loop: CSARVTGTQYF. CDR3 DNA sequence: TGCAGTGCTAGAGTAACAGGGACCCAGTACTTC.

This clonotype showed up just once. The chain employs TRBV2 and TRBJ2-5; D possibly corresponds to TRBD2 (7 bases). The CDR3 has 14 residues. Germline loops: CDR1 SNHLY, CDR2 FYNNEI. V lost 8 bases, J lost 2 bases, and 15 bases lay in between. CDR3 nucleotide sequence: TGTGCCAGCGGGCAGGCGGGGGCGCAAGAGACCCAGTACTTC. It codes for CASGQAGAQETQYF.

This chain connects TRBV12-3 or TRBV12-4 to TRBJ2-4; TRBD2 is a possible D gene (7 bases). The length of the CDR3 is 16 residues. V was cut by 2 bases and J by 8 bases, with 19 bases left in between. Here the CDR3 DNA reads TGTGCCAGCAGTTTACCGGGGGGCGTACCGACGGACATTCAGTACTTC. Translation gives CASSLPGGVPTDIQYF.

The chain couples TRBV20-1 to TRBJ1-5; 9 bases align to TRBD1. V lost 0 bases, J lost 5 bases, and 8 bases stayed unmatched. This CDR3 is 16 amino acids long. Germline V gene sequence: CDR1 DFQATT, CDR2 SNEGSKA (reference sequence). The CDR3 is CSARDAGTGWDQPQHF. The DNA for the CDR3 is TGCAGTGCTAGAGATGCCGGGACAGGGTGGGATCAGCCCCAGCATTTT.

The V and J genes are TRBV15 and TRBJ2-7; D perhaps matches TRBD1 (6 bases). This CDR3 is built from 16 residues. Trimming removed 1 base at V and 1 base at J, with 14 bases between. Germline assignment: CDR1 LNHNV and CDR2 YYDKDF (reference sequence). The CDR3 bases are TGTGCCACCAGCAGAGCTGTAGTACAGGGATCCTACGAGCAGTACTTC. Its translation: CATSRAVVQGSYEQYF. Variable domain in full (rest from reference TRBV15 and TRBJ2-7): DAMVIQNPRYQVTQFGKPVTLSCSQTLNHNVMYWYQQKSSQAPKLLFHYYDKDFNNEADTPDNFQSRRPNTSFCFLDIRSPGLGDTAMYLCATSRAVVQGSYEQYFGPGTRLTVT.

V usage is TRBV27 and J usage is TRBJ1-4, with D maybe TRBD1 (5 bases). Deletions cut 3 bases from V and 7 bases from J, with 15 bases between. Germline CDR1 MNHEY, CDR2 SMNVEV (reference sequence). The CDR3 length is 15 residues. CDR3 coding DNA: TGTGCCAGCAGTTTCGCGAGCAGGGTAGTTGAAAAACTGTTTTTT. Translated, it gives CASSFASRVVEKLFF.

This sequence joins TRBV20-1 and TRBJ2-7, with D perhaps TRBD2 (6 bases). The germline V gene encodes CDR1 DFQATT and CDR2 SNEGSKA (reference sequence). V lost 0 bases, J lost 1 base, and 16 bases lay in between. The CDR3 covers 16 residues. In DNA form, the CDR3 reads TGCAGTGCTAGAGACCACGCCGGGACTTTTTCCTACGAGCAGTACTTC. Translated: CSARDHAGTFSYEQYF.

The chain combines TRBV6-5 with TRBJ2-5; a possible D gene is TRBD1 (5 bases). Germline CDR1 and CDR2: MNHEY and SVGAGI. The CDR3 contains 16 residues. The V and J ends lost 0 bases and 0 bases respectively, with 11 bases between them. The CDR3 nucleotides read TGTGCCAGCAGTTACTCTAGGGGCCAGTACCAAGAGACCCAGTACTTC. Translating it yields CASSYSRGQYQETQYF.